The 26 T cell receptor beta chains below come from one sample, sequenced in a study of blood T cells in healthy people across ages. A second PCR, run for roughly 6 to 11 cycles, used a sample-barcoded 5' primer plus a J-beta primer mix. TCRdb redid the calling of the 5' RACE reads with MiXCR, one entry per CDR3 protein. Of hundreds of thousands of distinct CDR3 sequences listed, under 65% are singletons. Sequenced: blood. These receptors came from a woman at least 80 years old in good health.

This clonotype appeared a few times. This chain connects TRBV5-1 to TRBJ2-3; the D is unclear. V was clipped by 0 bases and J by 0 bases, with 8 bases between them. The CDR3 is 15 residues long. Germline CDR1 and CDR2: SGHRS and YFSETQ. The CDR3 reads CASSLVDFSTDTQYF. CDR3 sequence (DNA): TGCGCCAGCAGCTTGGTCGACTTTAGCACAGATACGCAGTATTTT.

On this clonotype itself: A read error may explain this, as a much larger clone is one base away. The CDR3 nucleotides read TGCAGTGCTACCAGGGCCTACGAGCAGTACTTC. Residues: CSATRAYEQYF. The chain joins TRBV20-1 to TRBJ2-4; D perhaps matches TRBD1 (5 bases). The assigned J gene may be wrong: the sequence end matches TRBJ2-7 better. Germline V CDR1 and CDR2: DFQATT, SNEGSKA (reference sequence). CDR3 length: 11 residues.

The chain uses TRBV12-3 or TRBV12-4 and TRBJ2-3; D not resolved. V lost 6 bases and J 4 bases, leaving 17 bases between the germline ends. The length of the CDR3 is 15 residues. CDR3 nucleotide sequence: TGTGCCAGCAGCCCTGCGCGAGTGAGATCAGATACGCAGTATTTT. It translates to CASSPARVRSDTQYF.

Note on this clonotype: A much larger clone differs by one base, so this may be a read error. CDR3 DNA: TGTGCCAGCAGCCAAGGGGCCCGGATATACAATGAGCAGTACTTC. Amino acids: CASSQGARIYNEQYF. The chain employs TRBV14 and TRBJ2-1; unclear D gene. The better agreement between TRBJ2-7 and the DNA end casts doubt on the J call. The germline gives CDR1 SGHDN, CDR2 FVKESK. The CDR3 contains 15 residues.

Ten or more counts support this clonotype. This rearrangement joins TRBV18 to TRBJ2-3; 9 positions agree with TRBD1. Germline V CDR1 and CDR2: KGHSH, LQKENI. CDR3 length: 15 amino acids. Losses at the gene ends were 5 bases for V and 0 bases for J; bases not matched to a gene: 3. For the CDR3, the DNA is TGTGCCAGCTCAGCGACAGGGGGTAGCACAGATACGCAGTATTTT. Translation: CASSATGGSTDTQYF.

Concerning this clonotype itself: A much larger clone is a single base away; this may be a read error. The V and J genes are TRBV20-1 and TRBJ1-2; D gene uncertain. The ends were cut back, 5 bases at V and 6 bases at J, with 16 bases in the middle. Germline CDR1 DFQATT, CDR2 SNEGSKA (reference sequence). CDR3 length equals 13 residues. The DNA of the CDR3 is TGCAGTGCTGGTGGACGGGGTGACAATGGCTACACCTTC. Its translation: CSAGGRGDNGYTF.

This clonotype was observed many times. The DNA of the CDR3 is TGTGCCAGCAGTGTCCGGGACTACAATGAGCAGTTCTTC. Amino acids: CASSVRDYNEQFF. The V call is TRBV6-6, the J call TRBJ2-1, with D maybe TRBD2 (5 bases). The CDR3 spans 13 residues. V was trimmed by 5 bases and J by 3 bases, leaving 8 bases between them. Germline loops: CDR1 MNHNY, CDR2 SVGAGI (reference sequence).

A note on this clonotype: With a much larger clone just one base away, this may be a read error. V and J are TRBV20-1 and TRBJ2-3; D possibly corresponds to TRBD2 (6 bases). CDR1 and CDR2 from the germline V gene are DFQATT and SNEGSKA (reference sequence). The CDR3 is made up of 15 amino acids. For the CDR3, the DNA is TGCAGTGCTAGAGATCCCAAGGGGACGGGAGATACGCAGTCTTTT. This sequence encodes CSARDPKGTGDTQSF.

J is TRBJ1-5 and V is TRBV7-8; D perhaps matches TRBD1 (5 bases). V lost 1 base to trimming and J lost 2 bases, with 9 bases between them. The CDR3 covers 15 residues. CDR1 is SGHVS and CDR2 is FQNEAQ in the germline V gene. As DNA, the CDR3 is TGTGCCAGCAGCTTAGACAGGTTGGGCAATCAGCCCCAGCATTTT. Its translation: CASSLDRLGNQPQHF.

This clonotype was observed a few times. The chain links TRBV29-1 to TRBJ2-4; D not resolved. The end of the DNA fits TRBJ2-7 better, so the J call may be wrong. The CDR3 totals 14 residues. Germline CDR1 and CDR2: SQVTM and ANQGSEA. CDR3 sequence reads: CSVGVAGSISEQYF. The CDR3 DNA follows: TGCAGCGTTGGAGTTGCAGGTTCGATCTCCGAGCAGTACTTC.

For this clonotype: Since a much larger clone is just one base distant, this may be a read error. The V call is TRBV7-9, the J call TRBJ2-3, with TRBD2 matching over 13 bases. The CDR3 totals 16 residues. Germline assignment: CDR1 SEHNR and CDR2 FQNEAQ (reference sequence). CDR3 coding DNA: TGTACCAGCAGCTTAGGGACTAGCGGGGCGGCAGATACGCAGTATTTT. Protein product: CTSSLGTSGAADTQYF.

There are a few counts of this clonotype. This may come from a read error, since a much larger clone is one base off. The gene calls are TRBV5-1 and TRBJ2-1, with 9 nucleotides matching TRBD2. The better agreement between TRBJ2-7 and the DNA end casts doubt on the J call. Germline CDR1 SGHRS, CDR2 YFSETQ. This CDR3 has 15 residues. The CDR3 region is CASSNSGSSYNEQYF. The CDR3 region has the DNA TGCGCCAGCAGCAATAGCGGGAGCTCCTACAATGAGCAGTACTTC.

This clonotype appeared a few times. This may be a read error: a much more frequent sequence differs by one nucleotide. The chain recombines TRBV5-1 with TRBJ1-5; D unresolved. The V end lost 4 bases, the J end lost 6 bases, and 14 bases lay between the germline ends. CDR3 length: 14 residues. Germline assignment: CDR1 SGHRS and CDR2 YFSETQ. The CDR3: CASSVDGVRQPQHF. Here the CDR3 DNA reads TGCGCCAGCAGCGTGGATGGGGTTCGTCAGCCCCAGCATTTT.

The chain carries TRBV5-4 and TRBJ2-6; 10 nucleotides align to TRBD1. The germline V gene has CDR1 SGHNT and CDR2 YYREEE (reference sequence). This CDR3 has 15 amino acids. With 10 bases clipped from V and 1 base from J, the junction kept 5 bases outside the gene matches. CDR3 residues: CAAPGQGSGANVLTF. CDR3 DNA sequence: TGTGCCGCTCCGGGACAGGGGTCTGGGGCCAACGTCCTGACTTTC.

This clonotype was observed once. The gene calls are TRBV2 and TRBJ1-4; no definite D call. Germline V gives CDR1 SNHLY, CDR2 FYNNEI. This CDR3 region has 12 residues. With 6 bases removed from V and 10 bases from J, the gap between germline ends came to 12 bases. This CDR3 is CASRVGAGKLFF. In DNA form, the CDR3 reads TGTGCCAGCAGGGTGGGCGCGGGAAAACTGTTTTTT. Variable domain in full (rest from reference TRBV2 and TRBJ1-4): EPEVTQTPSHQVTQMGQEVILRCVPISNHLYFYWYRQILGQKVEFLVSFYNNEISEKSEIFDDQFSVERPDGSNFTLKIRSTKLEDSAMYFCASRVGAGKLFFGSGTQLSVL.

This clonotype was found many times. Written as DNA, the CDR3 is TGTGCCAGCAGCCTAACCCTAGCGGGAGTTGAGACCCAGTACTTC. This encodes CASSLTLAGVETQYF. The chain links TRBV7-9 to TRBJ2-5; 10 nucleotides line up with TRBD2. The CDR3 has 15 residues. The V and J ends lost 5 bases and 5 bases, in that order; junction bases with no gene match: 8. From germline, CDR1 is SEHNR and CDR2 FQNEAQ (reference sequence).

About this clonotype: A much more abundant neighbour one base away suggests this may be a read error. CDR3 nucleotide sequence: TGTGCCAGCAATTCCGGGAGAGTGAGAAATGAGCAGTTCTTC. Protein product: CASNSGRVRNEQFF. The chain couples TRBV28 to TRBJ2-1; perhaps TRBD2 as D (6 bases). This CDR3 contains 14 residues. Germline V gene sequence: CDR1 MDHEN, CDR2 SYDVKM. With 7 bases removed from V and 7 bases from J, the gap between germline ends came to 17 bases.

This chain connects TRBV25-1 to TRBJ2-7, with 9 nucleotides matching TRBD2. The germline CDR1 and CDR2 sequences are MGHDK and SYGVNS. The V segment lost 2 bases and the J segment 3 bases; nucleotides outside the gene matches: 5. This CDR3 contains 15 residues. The CDR3 loop reads CASSEVAGGYYEQYF. The CDR3 DNA sequence: TGTGCCAGCAGTGAAGTGGCGGGAGGGTACTACGAGCAGTACTTC.

This clonotype was found once. The genes are TRBV28 and TRBJ2-7, with 7 bases identical to TRBD2. The length of the CDR3 is 11 residues. The germline CDR1 and CDR2 sequences are MDHEN and SYDVKM. J lost 10 bases, V lost 6 bases, and 6 bases had no gene match. The CDR3 loop reads CASRSLADQYF. The CDR3 nucleotides read TGTGCCAGCAGGTCCCTAGCGGACCAGTACTTC.

About this clonotype itself: A read error may explain this, as a much larger clone is one base away. The chain joins TRBV5-1 to TRBJ2-7, with TRBD1 matching over 9 bases. The CDR3 totals 16 residues. Per the germline V gene, CDR1 is SGHRS and CDR2 is YFSETQ. The CDR3, as DNA: TGCGCCAGCGGCTTTGGGACAGGGTCTATATCCTACGAGCAGTACTTC. Translation gives CASGFGTGSISYEQYF.

The gene calls are TRBV28 and TRBJ2-7; TRBD2 agrees at 7 bases. V lost 7 bases, J lost 5 bases, and 20 bases stayed unmatched. This CDR3 spans 17 amino acids. Germline CDR1 is MDHEN and CDR2 is SYDVKM. CDR3 loop: CASNPRWIAGPGNEQYF. The CDR3 DNA follows: TGTGCCAGCAACCCCCGGTGGATAGCGGGCCCCGGAAACGAGCAGTACTTC.

This clonotype was recorded at least ten times. The rearrangement uses TRBV7-9 and TRBJ1-5; D call uncertain. This CDR3 spans 13 amino acids. The ends were cut back, 1 base at V and 6 bases at J, with 7 bases in the middle. Germline values: CDR1 SEHNR, CDR2 FQNEAQ (reference sequence). The CDR3 bases are TGTGCCAGCAGCTTAGACCCTCGTCAGCCCCAGCATTTT. This encodes CASSLDPRQPQHF.

The chain uses TRBV4-2 and TRBJ2-5, with 15 bases aligning to TRBD2. From germline, CDR1 is LGHNA and CDR2 YNFKEQ. The CDR3 sequence is 18 residues long. The V segment lost 1 base and the J segment 5 bases; nucleotides outside the gene matches: 8. As DNA, the CDR3 is TGTGCCAGCAGCCAAGGCGTTGGGACTAGCGGGAGGAGTGAGACCCAGTACTTC. Translation gives CASSQGVGTSGRSETQYF.

The gene calls are TRBV4-1 and TRBJ2-5, with a weak D call TRBD1 (5 bases). In germline, CDR1 is MGHRA, CDR2 YSYEKL. CDR3 size: 16 residues. Trimming shortened V by 1 base and J by 2 bases, and 14 bases separated the two germline ends. The CDR3 DNA follows: TGCGCCAGCAGCCAAGTACCGCACAGGCCACAAGAGACCCAGTACTTC. Protein: CASSQVPHRPQETQYF.

The rearrangement joins TRBV12-3 or TRBV12-4 to TRBJ1-4, with TRBD1 matching 7 bases. The CDR3 is 14 residues long. V lost 4 bases and J lost 10; bases outside the gene matches: 9. The CDR3 DNA reads TGTGCCAGCAGTTCTCAGGGGGAATCGGGAAAACTGTTTTTT. It specifies CASSSQGESGKLFF.

Only a few counts were recorded for this clonotype. V usage is TRBV12-3 or TRBV12-4 and J usage is TRBJ2-1; perhaps TRBD2 as D (6 bases). V dropped 0 bases and J dropped 9 bases, with 9 bases sitting between them. CDR3 length equals 13 residues. CDR3 in amino acids: CASSLAHGGEQFF. The DNA of the CDR3 is TGTGCCAGCAGTTTAGCCCACGGGGGTGAGCAGTTCTTC.